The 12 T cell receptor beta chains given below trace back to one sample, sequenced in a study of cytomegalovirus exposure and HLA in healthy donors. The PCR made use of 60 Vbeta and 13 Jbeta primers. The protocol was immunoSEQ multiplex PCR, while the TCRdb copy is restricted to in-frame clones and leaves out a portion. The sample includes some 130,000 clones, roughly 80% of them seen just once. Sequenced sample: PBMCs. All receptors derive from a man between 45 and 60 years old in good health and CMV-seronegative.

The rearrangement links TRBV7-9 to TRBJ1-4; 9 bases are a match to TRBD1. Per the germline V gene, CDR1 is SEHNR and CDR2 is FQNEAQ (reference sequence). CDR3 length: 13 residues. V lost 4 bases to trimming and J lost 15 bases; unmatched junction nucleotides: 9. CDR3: CASSSMDRGAMFF. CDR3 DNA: TGTGCCAGCAGCTCTATGGACAGGGGCGCGATGTTTTTT.

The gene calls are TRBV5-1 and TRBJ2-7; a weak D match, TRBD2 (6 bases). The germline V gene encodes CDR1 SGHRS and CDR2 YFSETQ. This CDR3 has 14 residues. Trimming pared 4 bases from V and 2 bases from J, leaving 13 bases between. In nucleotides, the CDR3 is TGCGCCAGCAGCCCCGACCCGGGGGCCTACGAGCAGTACTTC. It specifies CASSPDPGAYEQYF. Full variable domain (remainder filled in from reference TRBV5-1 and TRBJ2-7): KAGVTQTPRYLIKTRGQQVTLSCSPISGHRSVSWYQQTPGQGLQFLFEYFSETQRNKGNFPGRFSGRQFSNSRSEMNVSTLELGDSALYLCASSPDPGAYEQYFGPGTRLTVT.

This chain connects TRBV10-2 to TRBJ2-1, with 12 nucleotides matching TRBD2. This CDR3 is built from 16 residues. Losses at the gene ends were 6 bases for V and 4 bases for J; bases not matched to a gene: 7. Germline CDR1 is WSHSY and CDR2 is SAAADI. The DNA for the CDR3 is TGCGCCAGCAGCCGTGGACTAGCGGGACCATACAATGAGCAGTTCTTC. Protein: CASSRGLAGPYNEQFF.

CDR3 region: CASNRVLNTEAFF. As DNA, the CDR3 is TGTGCCAGCAACAGAGTCCTGAACACTGAAGCTTTCTTT. The rearrangement joins TRBV6-6 to TRBJ1-1; D call uncertain. The CDR3 sequence is 13 residues long. With 7 bases removed from V and 0 bases from J, the gap between germline ends came to 9 bases. Germline V lookup: CDR1 MNHNY, CDR2 SVGAGI (reference sequence).

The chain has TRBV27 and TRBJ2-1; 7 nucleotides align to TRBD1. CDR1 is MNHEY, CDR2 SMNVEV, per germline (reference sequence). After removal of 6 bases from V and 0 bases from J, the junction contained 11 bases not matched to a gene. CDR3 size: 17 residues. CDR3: CASRYTGAPSSYNEQFF. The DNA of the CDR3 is TGTGCCAGCAGATATACAGGGGCTCCAAGCTCCTACAATGAGCAGTTCTTC.

The CDR3 DNA follows: TGTGCCAGCTCCCCGGGACAGGGGGCTGGGGAGCAGTACTTC. Its protein is CASSPGQGAGEQYF. This sequence joins TRBV28 and TRBJ2-7, with 12 bases identical to TRBD1. The CDR3 runs to 14 residues. Germline lookup yields CDR1 MDHEN and CDR2 SYDVKM. Germline trimming cut 8 bases from V and 7 bases from J; bases unmatched to any gene: 9.

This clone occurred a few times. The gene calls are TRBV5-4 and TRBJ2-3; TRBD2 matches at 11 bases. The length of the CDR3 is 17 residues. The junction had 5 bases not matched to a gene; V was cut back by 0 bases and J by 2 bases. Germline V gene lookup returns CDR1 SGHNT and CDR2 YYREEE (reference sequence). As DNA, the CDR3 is TGTGCCAGCAGCTTGGACCCTAGCGGGAGGACCACAGATACGCAGTATTTT. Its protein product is CASSLDPSGRTTDTQYF.

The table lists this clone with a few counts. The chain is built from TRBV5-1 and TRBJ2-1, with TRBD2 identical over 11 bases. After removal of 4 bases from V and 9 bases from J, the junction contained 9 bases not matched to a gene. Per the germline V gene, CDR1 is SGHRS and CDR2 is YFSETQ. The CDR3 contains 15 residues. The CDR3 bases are TGCGCCAGCAGCACGGTAGCGGGAGGGCCTGGTGAGCAGTTCTTC. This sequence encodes CASSTVAGGPGEQFF.

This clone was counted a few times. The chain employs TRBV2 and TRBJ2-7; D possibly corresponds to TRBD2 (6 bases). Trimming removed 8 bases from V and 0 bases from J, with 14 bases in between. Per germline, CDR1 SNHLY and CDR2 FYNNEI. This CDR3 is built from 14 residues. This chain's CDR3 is CASRDSTNSYEQYF. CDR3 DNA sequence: TGTGCCAGCCGGGACTCCACCAACTCCTACGAGCAGTACTTC.

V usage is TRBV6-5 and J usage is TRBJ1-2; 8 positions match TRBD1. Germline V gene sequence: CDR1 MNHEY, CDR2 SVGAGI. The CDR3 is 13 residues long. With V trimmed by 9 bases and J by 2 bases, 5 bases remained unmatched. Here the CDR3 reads CASRRDRNYGYTF. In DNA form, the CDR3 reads TGTGCCAGTCGCCGGGACAGGAACTATGGCTACACCTTC.

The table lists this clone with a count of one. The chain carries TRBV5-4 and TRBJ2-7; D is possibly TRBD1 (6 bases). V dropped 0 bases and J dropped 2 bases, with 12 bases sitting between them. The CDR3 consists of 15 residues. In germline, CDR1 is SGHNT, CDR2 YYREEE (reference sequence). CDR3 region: CASSLDQGRAYEQYF. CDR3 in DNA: TGTGCCAGCAGCTTGGATCAGGGGCGAGCCTACGAGCAGTACTTC.

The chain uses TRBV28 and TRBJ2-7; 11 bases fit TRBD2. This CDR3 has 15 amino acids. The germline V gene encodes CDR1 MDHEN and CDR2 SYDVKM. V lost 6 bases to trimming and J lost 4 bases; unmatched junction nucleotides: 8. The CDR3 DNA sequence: TGTGCCAGCAGGGGGACTAGCGGAGGGGGATACGAGCAGTACTTC. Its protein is CASRGTSGGGYEQYF. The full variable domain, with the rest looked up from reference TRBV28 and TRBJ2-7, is DVKVTQSSRYLVKRTGEKVFLECVQDMDHENMFWYRQDPGLGLRLIYFSYDVKMKEKGDIPEGYSVSREKKERFSLILESASTNQTSMYLCASRGTSGGGYEQYFGPGTRLTVT.